This is a list of T cell receptor beta chains from one sample in a study of radiation and T cells in renal cell carcinoma. Sequencing used immunoSEQ multiplex PCR; TCRdb keeps in-frame clones, though not all of them. The table lists fewer than 55,000 clones, less than 85% of them singletons. The sequences come from blood, collected from a patient whose treatment included radiotherapy and nephrectomy. The receptors derive from a woman in her 70s with renal cell carcinoma. Each CDR3 is given with its conserved first and last residue. D genes are given only for firm matches. Some rows mark clone size as missing; the rest say once, few, many or name a class of expanded clone.

V gene: TRBV5-1
J gene: TRBJ2-5
clone size: .
D gene: .
CDR3 protein: CASSLAGTLQETQYF
CDR3 DNA: TGCGCCAGCAGCTTGGCCGGAACGTTACAAGAGACCCAGTACTTC

V gene: TRBV4-2
J gene: TRBJ1-6
clone size: .
D gene: .
CDR3 protein: CASSQGGAGSGPYNSPLHF
CDR3 DNA: TGTGCCAGCAGCCAAGGGGGGGCGGGGTCCGGCCCCTATAATTCACCCCTCCACTTT

V gene: TRBV6-1
J gene: TRBJ1-5
clone size: .
D gene: .
CDR3 protein: CASSPLGGDQPQHF
CDR3 DNA: TGTGCCAGCAGTCCCTTGGGGGGCGATCAGCCCCAGCATTTT

V gene: TRBV6-5
J gene: TRBJ2-3
clone size: .
D gene: .
CDR3 protein: CASSGRRFTDTQYF
CDR3 DNA: TGTGCCAGCAGTGGACGAAGATTTACAGATACGCAGTATTTT

V gene: TRBV27
J gene: TRBJ1-2
clone size: many
D gene: .
CDR3 protein: CASSPSVGYSGRGNYGYTF
CDR3 DNA: TGTGCCAGCAGTCCCTCGGTAGGTTACTCCGGACGGGGTAACTATGGCTACACCTTC

V gene: TRBV19
J gene: TRBJ2-3
clone size: .
D gene: .
CDR3 protein: CASSFRQATDTQYF
CDR3 DNA: TGTGCCAGTAGTTTCCGACAGGCCACAGATACGCAGTATTTT

V gene: TRBV7-9
J gene: TRBJ2-1
clone size: few
D gene: .
CDR3 protein: CASSLVPGSGEQFF
CDR3 DNA: TGTGCCAGCAGCTTAGTACCAGGGAGCGGGGAGCAGTTCTTC

V gene: TRBV29-1
J gene: TRBJ2-5
clone size: .
D gene: .
CDR3 protein: CSVDFREETQYF
CDR3 DNA: TGCAGCGTTGATTTCAGGGAAGAGACCCAGTACTTC

V gene: TRBV7-2
J gene: TRBJ2-3
clone size: .
D gene: .
CDR3 protein: CASSLNGGGDTDTQYF
CDR3 DNA: TGTGCCAGCAGCCTAAACGGGGGAGGCGACACAGATACGCAGTATTTT

V gene: TRBV5-1
J gene: TRBJ2-7
clone size: .
D gene: TRBD1
CDR3 protein: CASSPGTGSGSQEQYF
CDR3 DNA: TGCGCCAGCAGCCCGGGGACAGGGTCGGGATCGCAAGAGCAGTACTTC

V gene: TRBV4-1
J gene: TRBJ2-1
clone size: few
D gene: TRBD2
CDR3 protein: CASSRGSGSLVNEQFF
CDR3 DNA: TGCGCCAGCAGTCGGGGGAGCGGGAGTTTAGTAAATGAGCAGTTCTTC

V gene: TRBV10-3
J gene: TRBJ2-2
clone size: few
D gene: TRBD1
CDR3 protein: CATRTQGATGELFF
CDR3 DNA: TGTGCCACAAGGACACAGGGGGCCACCGGGGAGCTGTTTTTT

V gene: TRBV27
J gene: TRBJ2-7
clone size: .
D gene: TRBD1
CDR3 protein: CASSLGQGAFYEQYF
CDR3 DNA: TGTGCCAGCAGTTTAGGCCAGGGGGCTTTTTACGAGCAGTACTTC

V gene: TRBV30
J gene: TRBJ1-5
clone size: few
D gene: TRBD1
CDR3 protein: CAWSVLGQGASDSNQPQHF
CDR3 DNA: TGTGCCTGGAGTGTTCTTGGACAGGGGGCTTCTGATAGCAATCAGCCCCAGCATTTT

V gene: TRBV19
J gene: TRBJ1-2
clone size: .
D gene: .
CDR3 protein: CASSMGASNYGYTF
CDR3 DNA: TGTGCCAGTAGTATGGGGGCCTCTAACTATGGCTACACCTTC

V gene: TRBV19
J gene: TRBJ1-2
clone size: .
D gene: TRBD1
CDR3 protein: CASIPTGGSSNYGYTF
CDR3 DNA: TGTGCCAGTATTCCGACAGGGGGCTCGTCGAACTATGGCTACACCTTC

V gene: TRBV7-6
J gene: TRBJ2-1
clone size: .
D gene: .
CDR3 protein: CASSSTESSYNEQFF
CDR3 DNA: TGTGCCAGCAGCTCGACAGAAAGCTCCTACAATGAGCAGTTCTTC

V gene: TRBV4-1
J gene: TRBJ2-7
clone size: .
D gene: TRBD1
CDR3 protein: CASSQQGQGASEQYF
CDR3 DNA: TGCGCCAGCAGCCAACAGGGACAGGGGGCGAGTGAGCAGTACTTC

V gene: TRBV5-1
J gene: TRBJ2-7
clone size: .
D gene: TRBD1
CDR3 protein: CASSMTQTGGGEQYF
CDR3 DNA: TGCGCCAGCAGCATGACCCAGACAGGGGGAGGGGAGCAGTACTTC

V gene: TRBV29-1
J gene: TRBJ2-1
clone size: .
D gene: .
CDR3 protein: CSADAGGNEQFF
CDR3 DNA: TGCAGCGCTGACGCCGGGGGCAATGAGCAGTTCTTC

V gene: TRBV7-3
J gene: TRBJ2-5
clone size: once
D gene: .
CDR3 protein: CASSLTGRGGETQYF
CDR3 DNA: TGTGCCAGCAGCTTAACGGGCAGGGGAGGGGAGACCCAGTACTTC

V gene: TRBV29-1
J gene: TRBJ2-2
clone size: .
D gene: TRBD2
CDR3 protein: CSVEEQSVWGGDTGELFF
CDR3 DNA: TGCAGCGTTGAAGAGCAGAGTGTCTGGGGGGGAGACACCGGGGAGCTGTTTTTT

V gene: TRBV30
J gene: TRBJ2-2
clone size: .
D gene: .
CDR3 protein: CAWTLGTDTGELFF
CDR3 DNA: TGTGCCTGGACTCTTGGGACGGACACCGGGGAGCTGTTTTTT

V gene: TRBV7-8
J gene: TRBJ1-2
clone size: .
D gene: .
CDR3 protein: CASSLGSGGTYGYTF
CDR3 DNA: TGTGCCAGCAGCTTAGGATCGGGGGGAACCTATGGCTACACCTTC

V gene: TRBV6-1
J gene: TRBJ2-4
clone size: few
D gene: .
CDR3 protein: CASSENLSPRNPQNIQYF
CDR3 DNA: TGTGCCAGCAGTGAAAATCTATCCCCCCGAAATCCCCAAAACATTCAGTACTTC

V gene: TRBV5-4
J gene: TRBJ2-1
clone size: once
D gene: TRBD2
CDR3 protein: CASSLPSGDEQFF
CDR3 DNA: TGTGCCAGCAGCTTGCCTAGCGGTGATGAGCAGTTCTTC

V gene: TRBV5-4
J gene: TRBJ2-5
clone size: .
D gene: .
CDR3 protein: CASSFRAESQETQYF
CDR3 DNA: TGTGCCAGCAGCTTCCGAGCGGAGAGCCAAGAGACCCAGTACTTC

V gene: TRBV6-5
J gene: TRBJ1-4
clone size: .
D gene: .
CDR3 protein: CASSYGGQANEKLFF
CDR3 DNA: TGTGCCAGCAGTTACGGAGGGCAAGCTAATGAAAAACTGTTTTTT

V gene: TRBV19
J gene: TRBJ1-5
clone size: .
D gene: TRBD1
CDR3 protein: CASTGTGGAGQPQHF
CDR3 DNA: TGTGCCAGTACCGGGACAGGGGGCGCGGGGCAGCCCCAGCATTTT

V gene: TRBV19
J gene: TRBJ1-2
clone size: .
D gene: .
CDR3 protein: CASSIDPSPRGSGYTF
CDR3 DNA: TGTGCCAGTAGTATAGATCCGTCCCCCAGGGGCAGCGGCTACACCTTC

V gene: TRBV7-6
J gene: TRBJ2-5
clone size: once
D gene: .
CDR3 protein: CASRGGAKETQYF
CDR3 DNA: TGTGCCAGCAGAGGGGGGGCAAAGGAGACCCAGTACTTC

V gene: TRBV7-9
J gene: TRBJ2-3
clone size: .
D gene: .
CDR3 protein: CASSFAGGRTDTQYF
CDR3 DNA: TGTGCCAGCAGCTTTGCAGGGGGGCGCACAGATACGCAGTATTTT

V gene: TRBV6-5
J gene: TRBJ2-7
clone size: .
D gene: TRBD1
CDR3 protein: CASSHGTEKHEQYF
CDR3 DNA: TGTGCCAGCAGTCACGGGACAGAAAAACACGAGCAGTACTTC

V gene: TRBV7-6
J gene: TRBJ1-5
clone size: .
D gene: TRBD1
CDR3 protein: CASSLEGQQPQHF
CDR3 DNA: TGTGCCAGCAGCTTAGAGGGACAGCAGCCCCAGCATTTT

V gene: TRBV21-1
J gene: TRBJ1-4
clone size: .
D gene: .
CDR3 protein: CASSIDLGKKLFF
CDR3 DNA: TGTGCCAGCAGCATTGACCTGGGGAAAAAACTGTTTTTT

V gene: TRBV7-9
J gene: TRBJ2-7
clone size: .
D gene: TRBD1
CDR3 protein: CASSTPGTVAYEQYF
CDR3 DNA: TGTGCCAGCAGCACCCCGGGGACAGTTGCGTACGAGCAGTACTTC

V gene: TRBV14
J gene: TRBJ2-3
clone size: .
D gene: .
CDR3 protein: CASSQNTLDTQYF
CDR3 DNA: TGTGCCAGCAGCCAGAATACTTTGGATACGCAGTATTTT

V gene: TRBV2
J gene: TRBJ2-7
clone size: .
D gene: .
CDR3 protein: CASSNDQGVHEQYF
CDR3 DNA: TGTGCCAGCAGCAATGACCAGGGAGTCCACGAGCAGTACTTC

V gene: TRBV5-6
J gene: TRBJ2-4
clone size: .
D gene: TRBD1
CDR3 protein: CASSTVDRGKNIQYF
CDR3 DNA: TGTGCCAGCAGCACTGTTGACAGGGGTAAAAACATTCAGTACTTC

V gene: TRBV13
J gene: TRBJ2-7
clone size: .
D gene: .
CDR3 protein: CASSSWDNYEQYF
CDR3 DNA: TGTGCCAGCAGCTCCTGGGACAATTACGAGCAGTACTTC

V gene: TRBV10-2
J gene: TRBJ2-7
clone size: .
D gene: .
CDR3 protein: CASSDSGYHEQYF
CDR3 DNA: TGCGCCAGCAGCGACTCAGGGTACCACGAGCAGTACTTC

V gene: TRBV2
J gene: TRBJ1-1
clone size: few
D gene: .
CDR3 protein: CASSVGTWTEAFF
CDR3 DNA: TGTGCCAGCAGTGTTGGGACTTGGACTGAAGCTTTCTTT

V gene: TRBV13
J gene: TRBJ2-2
clone size: once
D gene: .
CDR3 protein: CASSFRDQNTGELFF
CDR3 DNA: TGTGCCAGCAGCTTCCGTGACCAAAACACCGGGGAGCTGTTTTTT

V gene: TRBV6-1
J gene: TRBJ2-7
clone size: .
D gene: .
CDR3 protein: CASRAEVAYEQYF
CDR3 DNA: TGTGCCAGCAGGGCGGAGGTTGCCTACGAGCAGTACTTC

V gene: TRBV5-1
J gene: TRBJ2-5
clone size: .
D gene: .
CDR3 protein: CASSFEGLGYQETQYF
CDR3 DNA: TGCGCCAGCAGCTTCGAGGGTCTGGGTTACCAAGAGACCCAGTACTTC

V gene: TRBV28
J gene: TRBJ2-2
clone size: once
D gene: .
CDR3 protein: CASSLGSNTGELFF
CDR3 DNA: TGTGCCAGCAGTTTGGGCTCGAACACCGGGGAGCTGTTTTTT

V gene: TRBV9
J gene: TRBJ1-2
clone size: .
D gene: TRBD1
CDR3 protein: CASSPQGTDYGYTF
CDR3 DNA: TGTGCCAGCAGCCCACAAGGGACAGACTATGGCTACACCTTC

V gene: TRBV11-2
J gene: TRBJ2-7
clone size: once
D gene: .
CDR3 protein: CASSLGQGNEQYF
CDR3 DNA: TGTGCCAGCAGCTTAGGCCAGGGTAACGAGCAGTACTTC

V gene: TRBV10-2
J gene: TRBJ2-7
clone size: .
D gene: .
CDR3 protein: CASLLEGEDEQYF
CDR3 DNA: TGCGCCAGCCTTCTTGAGGGGGAGGACGAGCAGTACTTC

V gene: TRBV7-9
J gene: TRBJ1-5
clone size: .
D gene: .
CDR3 protein: CASSSGGQPQHF
CDR3 DNA: TGTGCCAGCAGCTCCGGGGGGCAGCCCCAGCATTTT

V gene: TRBV6-6
J gene: TRBJ2-5
clone size: .
D gene: TRBD1
CDR3 protein: CASSSGTGGAQETQYF
CDR3 DNA: TGTGCCAGCAGTTCCGGGACAGGGGGTGCTCAAGAGACCCAGTACTTC

V gene: TRBV15
J gene: TRBJ1-1
clone size: few
D gene: .
CDR3 protein: CATSRARANTEAFF
CDR3 DNA: TGTGCCACCAGCAGAGCCAGGGCAAACACTGAAGCTTTCTTT

V gene: TRBV19
J gene: TRBJ2-4
clone size: few
D gene: .
CDR3 protein: CASSIGEKGNIQYF
CDR3 DNA: TGTGCCAGTAGTATCGGAGAGAAGGGGAACATTCAGTACTTC